What follows are 7 T cell receptor beta chains derived from one specimen sequenced in a study of blood T cell repertoires in COVID-19. Assay: immunoSEQ multiplex PCR; the TCRdb copy retains only in-frame clones and omits some. The table shows roughly 120,000 clones, with about nine tenths occurring only once. The specimen was peripheral blood. All receptors derive from a woman between 65 and 79 years old with acute or convalescent COVID-19.

The chain combines TRBV18 with TRBJ2-1; TRBD1 matches 7 bases. In germline, CDR1 is KGHSH, CDR2 LQKENI. Losses at the gene ends were 6 bases for V and 8 bases for J; bases not matched to a gene: 4. This CDR3 is 12 amino acids long. DNA for the CDR3: TGTGCCAGCTCGAGGACAGGCGATGAGCAGTTCTTC. Residues: CASSRTGDEQFF.

The chain carries TRBV6-5 and TRBJ2-7; the match to TRBD1 covers 7 bases. This CDR3 comprises 15 residues. Trimming at V came to 0 bases and at J to 3 bases, leaving 5 bases not matched to a gene. CDR1 is MNHEY, CDR2 SVGAGI, per germline. CDR3 sequence: CASSYSKSGGYEQYF. As DNA, the CDR3 is TGTGCCAGCAGTTACTCGAAGTCAGGGGGCTACGAGCAGTACTTC.

V usage is TRBV6-6 and J usage is TRBJ2-2, with a weak D call TRBD2 (5 bases). CDR1 MNHNY and CDR2 SVGAGI come from the germline V gene (reference sequence). Deletions cut 3 bases from V and 6 bases from J, with 11 bases between. The CDR3 contains 14 residues. CDR3 amino acids: CASSYGGSPGELFF. As DNA, the CDR3 is TGTGCCAGCAGTTATGGCGGGTCACCCGGGGAGCTGTTTTTT.

The chain employs TRBV10-3 and TRBJ2-5; maybe TRBD2 (6 bases). The V end lost 10 bases, the J end lost 5 bases, and 17 bases lay between the germline ends. In germline, CDR1 is ENHRY, CDR2 SYGVKD. This CDR3 contains 13 residues. CDR3 residues: CATSNGAGETQYF. CDR3 nucleotide sequence: TGTGCCACCTCCAATGGGGCGGGGGAGACCCAGTACTTC.

V gene TRBV28 combines with J gene TRBJ1-3; D is ambiguous. Looked up from germline, CDR1 is MDHEN and CDR2 is SYDVKM. CDR3 length: 13 amino acids. Trimming took off 6 bases at V and 4 bases at J, with 10 bases between the two ends. In DNA form, the CDR3 reads TGTGCCAGCAGGGGAGGAGGAGGAAACACCATATATTTT. Translated: CASRGGGGNTIYF. Together with reference TRBV28 and TRBJ1-3, the CDR3 gives the full variable domain: DVKVTQSSRYLVKRTGEKVFLECVQDMDHENMFWYRQDPGLGLRLIYFSYDVKMKEKGDIPEGYSVSREKKERFSLILESASTNQTSMYLCASRGGGGNTIYFGEGSWLTVV.

The chain recombines TRBV7-3 with TRBJ2-2; D is unclear. Germline V gene data show CDR1 as SGHTA and CDR2 as FQGTGA. This CDR3 region has 13 residues. V lost 3 bases and J lost 4, with 6 bases in between. CDR3 sequence (DNA): TGTGCCAGCAGCTTGAGTAGCACCGGGGAGCTGTTTTTT. Translated: CASSLSSTGELFF.

J is TRBJ2-2 and V is TRBV13, with D possibly TRBD1 on 6 matching bases. The CDR3 length is 13 residues. Trimming shortened V by 5 bases and J by 6 bases, and 10 bases separated the two germline ends. Germline V gives CDR1 PRHDT, CDR2 FYEKMQ (reference sequence). The CDR3 reads CASSLQGSGELFF. Written as DNA, the CDR3 is TGTGCCAGCAGCCTGCAGGGGTCCGGGGAGCTGTTTTTT.